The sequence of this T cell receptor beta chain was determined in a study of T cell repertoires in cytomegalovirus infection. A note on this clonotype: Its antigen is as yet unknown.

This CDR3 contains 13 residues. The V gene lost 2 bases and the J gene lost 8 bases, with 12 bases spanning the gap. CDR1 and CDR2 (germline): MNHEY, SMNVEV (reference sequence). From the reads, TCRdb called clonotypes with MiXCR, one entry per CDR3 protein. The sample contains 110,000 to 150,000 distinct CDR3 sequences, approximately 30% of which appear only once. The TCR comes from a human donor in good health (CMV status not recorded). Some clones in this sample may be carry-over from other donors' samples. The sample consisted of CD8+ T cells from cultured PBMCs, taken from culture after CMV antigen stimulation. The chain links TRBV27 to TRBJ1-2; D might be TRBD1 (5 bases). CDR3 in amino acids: CASSLGGYSGYTF. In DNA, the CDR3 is TGTGCCAGCAGTTTAGGGGGGTACAGCGGCTACACCTTC.